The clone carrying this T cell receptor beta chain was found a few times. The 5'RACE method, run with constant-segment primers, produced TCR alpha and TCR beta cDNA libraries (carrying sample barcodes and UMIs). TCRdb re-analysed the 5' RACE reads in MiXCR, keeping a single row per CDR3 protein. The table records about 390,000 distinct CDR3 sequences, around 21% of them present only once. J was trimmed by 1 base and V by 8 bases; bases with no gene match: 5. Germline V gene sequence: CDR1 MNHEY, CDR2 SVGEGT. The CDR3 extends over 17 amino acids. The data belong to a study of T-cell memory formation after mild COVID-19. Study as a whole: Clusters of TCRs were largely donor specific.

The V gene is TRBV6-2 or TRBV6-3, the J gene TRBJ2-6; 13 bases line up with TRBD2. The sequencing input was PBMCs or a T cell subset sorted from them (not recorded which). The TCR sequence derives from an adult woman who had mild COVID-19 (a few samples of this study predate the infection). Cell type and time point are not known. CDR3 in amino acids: CASHRLAGGSGANVLTF. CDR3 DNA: TGTGCCAGCCATCGACTAGCGGGGGGTTCTGGGGCCAACGTCCTGACTTTC.